The T cell receptor (beta chain) under discussion was sequenced for a study of T-cell memory formation after mild COVID-19. TCRdb redid the calling of the 5' RACE reads with MiXCR, one entry per CDR3 protein. The sample lists 100,000 to 150,000 distinct CDR3 sequences, approximately 17% occurring once. The germline V and J ends were trimmed by 5 bases and 1 base, with 14 bases remaining between them. The CDR3 sequence is 15 residues long. Germline V CDR1 and CDR2: SEHNR, FQNEAQ (reference sequence). The sequence derives from a man younger than 35 who had mild COVID-19 (a few samples of this study predate the infection). Cell type and time point are not known. The chain employs TRBV7-9 and TRBJ1-1, with a weak D call TRBD1 (5 bases). The source material was PBMCs or a T cell subset sorted from them (not recorded which). The CDR3 loop is CASSPPGPQNTEAFF. CDR3 sequence (DNA): TGTGCCAGCAGCCCGCCGGGACCTCAGAACACTGAAGCTTTCTTT.